This record covers a single T cell receptor (beta chain). A single count supports this clonotype. Its antigen specificity is not known. Base qualities are not at hand, and no much larger clone is one base apart. To prepare the library, 5' RACE was applied. These reads were obtained on an Illumina HiSeq 2500. The second PCR ran for about 7 to 11 cycles and used a J-beta primer mix along with a sample-barcoded 5' primer. Each TCR beta cDNA molecule received a unique molecular identifier from a template-switch 5' adaptor carrying 12 random nucleotides. Each sample yielded at least 2.5 million CDR3-containing paired-end reads. First-strand cDNA synthesis was performed from all RNA using the Mint cDNA synthesis kit, with priming by a TRBC-specific oligonucleotide. All cDNA was treated with uracil-DNA glycosylase and then went through a first 18-cycle PCR with the universal primers M1SS and BC2_uni_R. In the source study's methods: For normalization, 1 million high-quality reads were randomly selected from each sample, with every read carrying a distinct molecular identifier. Instead of being binned into consensus sequences, reads with shared molecular identifiers were discarded. MiTCR, with a Q25 quality threshold and the strictest error-elimination algorithm, was used for CDR3 identification, clonotype clustering and error correction. A nonparametric unseen species model with Euler transformation was used to estimate lower-bound total TCR beta diversity. TCRdb reran the public reads through fastp at Q25 and MiXCR, keeping productive beta chains. Entries that share a CDR3 protein sequence are merged under the most common genes and DNA. V and J calls and clone size were set by TCRdb, not the authors. The sample table records about 1.4 million distinct CDR3 sequences; approximately 59% of these occur just once. In total, the top ten clones hold roughly 6.3% of the sample.

This entry comes from a study of blood T cells in healthy people across ages (dated by TCRdb to the mid-2010s). With regard to the full study: In model experiments, template switching captured about one uniquely barcoded TCR beta cDNA molecule for every two T cells. The study measured age-related changes in TCR beta repertoire diversity using deep sequencing normalized with unique cDNA molecular identifiers. The donors were split into four age groups: young (average around 15 years), middle-aged (over 35), aged (approximately 59) and long-lived (approximately 89). For two donors (one aged 18 to 30 and one aged 80 or older), the study analyzed two additional independent replicas of 1 million unique cDNA reads from the same blood draw. To avoid experimental bias, donors of different ages were randomly spread across the sequencing lanes. Study-wide conclusions, independent of this receptor: Observed TCR beta diversity per million T cells fell roughly linearly with age, and a significant reduction was already apparent by age around 36. Donor CMV infection status was unknown, potentially confounding age-related changes in expanded clonotypes. Compared with the aged group, more naive CD4+ T cells, fewer expanded clones and increased TCR diversity were shown by the long-lived group, suggesting age selection. Since profiling was done on bulk unsorted PBMCs, naive and antigen-experienced compartments could not be conclusively compared. A strong correlation was found between observed TCR beta diversity and the percentage of naive T cells measured by flow cytometry. Estimates of total diversity based on one million sequenced T cells were considered lower bounds and underestimates.

The CDR3 measures 16 amino acids from cysteine to phenylalanine. Only the CDR3 part of the read is kept: 48 bases, read in frame from the first base. Reading the germline V gene (reference sequence) gives CDR1 SEHNR and CDR2 FQNEAQ. Unmatched junction bases come to 10, with V trimmed by 11 bases and J by 1 base. Systemically healthy Caucasian individuals from Russia, approximately 39 in total and aged about 6 to 90 years, were included as donors. About 10 milliliters of peripheral blood were drawn from each donor into EDTA-treated Vacutainer tubes. Ficoll-Paque density-gradient centrifugation was used to isolate PBMCs, with at least 7 million obtained per sample. Trizol reagent was used to extract total RNA from PBMCs, with at least 6 micrograms per sample. Naive CD45RAhigh/CD27high T cell percentages were measured by flow cytometry on a PBMC aliquot from every donor.

This receptor was taken from a man between 18 and 29 years old in good health. Here the chain combines TRBV7-9 and TRBJ1-4; 10 bases in the middle match TRBD1. Specimen: blood. The sequence in DNA is TGTGCCTCTAGCGTGGACAGGGGGATAACTAATGAAAAACTGTTTTTT. This is translated as CASSVDRGITNEKLFF.